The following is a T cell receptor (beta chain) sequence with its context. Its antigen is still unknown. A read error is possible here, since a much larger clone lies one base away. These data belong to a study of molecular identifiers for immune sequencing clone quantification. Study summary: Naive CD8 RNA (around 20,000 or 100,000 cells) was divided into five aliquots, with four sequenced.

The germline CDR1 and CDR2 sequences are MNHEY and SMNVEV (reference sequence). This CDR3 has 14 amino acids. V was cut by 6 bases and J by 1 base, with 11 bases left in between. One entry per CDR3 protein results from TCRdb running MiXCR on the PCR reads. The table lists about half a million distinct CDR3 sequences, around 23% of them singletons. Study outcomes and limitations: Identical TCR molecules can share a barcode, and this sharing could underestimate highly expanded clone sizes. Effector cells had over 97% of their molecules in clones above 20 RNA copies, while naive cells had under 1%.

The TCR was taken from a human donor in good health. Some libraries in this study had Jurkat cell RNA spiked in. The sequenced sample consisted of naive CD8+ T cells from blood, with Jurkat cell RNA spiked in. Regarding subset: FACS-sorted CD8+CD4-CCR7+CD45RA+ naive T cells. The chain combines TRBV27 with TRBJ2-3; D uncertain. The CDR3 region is CASSTKSCTDTQYF. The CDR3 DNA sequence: TGTGCCAGCAGCACGAAATCTTGCACAGATACGCAGTATTTT.